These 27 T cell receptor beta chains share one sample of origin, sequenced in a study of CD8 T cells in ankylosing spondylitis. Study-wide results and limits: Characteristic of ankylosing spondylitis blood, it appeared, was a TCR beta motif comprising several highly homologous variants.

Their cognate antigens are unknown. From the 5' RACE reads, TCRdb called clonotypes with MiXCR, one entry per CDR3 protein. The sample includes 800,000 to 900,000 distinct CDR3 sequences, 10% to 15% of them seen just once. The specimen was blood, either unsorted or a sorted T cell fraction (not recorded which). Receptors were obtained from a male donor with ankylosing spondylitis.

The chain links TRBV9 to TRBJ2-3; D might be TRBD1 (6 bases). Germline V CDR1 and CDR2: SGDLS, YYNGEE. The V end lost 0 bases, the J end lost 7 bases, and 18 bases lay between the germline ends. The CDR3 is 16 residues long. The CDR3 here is CASSVGVGAGGYTQYF. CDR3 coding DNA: TGTGCCAGCAGCGTAGGCGTGGGGGCTGGTGGATATACGCAGTATTTT.

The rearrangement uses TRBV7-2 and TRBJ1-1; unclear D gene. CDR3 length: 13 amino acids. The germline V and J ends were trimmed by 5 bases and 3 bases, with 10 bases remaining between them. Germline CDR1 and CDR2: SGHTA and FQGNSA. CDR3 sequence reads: CASSGREYTEAFF. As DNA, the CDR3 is TGTGCCAGCAGCGGCCGGGAGTACACTGAAGCTTTCTTT.

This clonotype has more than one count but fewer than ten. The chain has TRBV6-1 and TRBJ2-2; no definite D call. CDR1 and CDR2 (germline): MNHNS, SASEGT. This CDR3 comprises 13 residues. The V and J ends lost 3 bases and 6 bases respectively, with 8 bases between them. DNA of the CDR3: TGTGCCAGCAGTGATCGAGGCGCCGGGGAGCTGTTTTTT. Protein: CASSDRGAGELFF.

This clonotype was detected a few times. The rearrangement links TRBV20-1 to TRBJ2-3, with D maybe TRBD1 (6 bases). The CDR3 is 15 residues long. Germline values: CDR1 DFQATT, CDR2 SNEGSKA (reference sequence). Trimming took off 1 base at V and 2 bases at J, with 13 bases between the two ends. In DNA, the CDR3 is TGCAGTGCTAGAGTGGGGGCGGATAACACAGATACGCAGTATTTT. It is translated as CSARVGADNTDTQYF.

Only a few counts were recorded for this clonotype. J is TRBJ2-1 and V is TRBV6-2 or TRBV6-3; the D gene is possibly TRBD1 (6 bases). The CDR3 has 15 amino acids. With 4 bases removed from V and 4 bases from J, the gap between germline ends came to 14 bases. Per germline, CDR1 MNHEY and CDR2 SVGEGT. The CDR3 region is CASSLATGLYNEQFF. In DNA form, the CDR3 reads TGTGCCAGCAGTTTGGCGACAGGATTATACAATGAGCAGTTCTTC.

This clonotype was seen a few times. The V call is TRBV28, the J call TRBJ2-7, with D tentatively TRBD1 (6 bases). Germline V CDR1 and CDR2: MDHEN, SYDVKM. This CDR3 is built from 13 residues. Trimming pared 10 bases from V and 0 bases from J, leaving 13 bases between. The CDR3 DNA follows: TGTGCCACGGGTGGGGGCCCCTCCTACGAGCAGTACTTC. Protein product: CATGGGPSYEQYF.

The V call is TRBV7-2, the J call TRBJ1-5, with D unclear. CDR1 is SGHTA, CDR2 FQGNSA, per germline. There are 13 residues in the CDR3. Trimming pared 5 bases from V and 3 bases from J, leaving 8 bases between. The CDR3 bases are TGTGCCAGCAGCCGGCAGTTCAATCAGCCCCAGCATTTT. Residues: CASSRQFNQPQHF. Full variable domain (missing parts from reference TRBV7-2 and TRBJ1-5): GAGVSQSPSNKVTEKGKDVELRCDPISGHTALYWYRQSLGQGLEFLIYFQGNSAPDKSGLPSDRFSAERTGGSVSTLTIQRTQQEDSAVYLCASSRQFNQPQHFGDGTRLSIL.

The CDR3 sequence is CASSLAGDRGRGDQPQHF. The CDR3, as DNA: TGCGCCAGCAGCTTGGCGGGGGACAGGGGCCGGGGCGATCAGCCCCAGCATTTT. The chain joins TRBV5-1 to TRBJ1-5; 10 bases agree with TRBD1. The germline V gene encodes CDR1 SGHRS and CDR2 YFSETQ. Trimming cost V 0 bases and J 5 bases; bases outside gene matches: 11. The length of the CDR3 is 18 residues.

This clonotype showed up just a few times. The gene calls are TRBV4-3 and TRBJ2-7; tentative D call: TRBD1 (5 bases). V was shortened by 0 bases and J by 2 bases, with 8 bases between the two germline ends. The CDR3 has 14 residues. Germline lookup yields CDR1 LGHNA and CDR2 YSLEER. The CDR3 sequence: CASSQEPRAYEQYF. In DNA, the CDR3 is TGCGCCAGCAGCCAAGAACCCAGGGCCTACGAGCAGTACTTC.

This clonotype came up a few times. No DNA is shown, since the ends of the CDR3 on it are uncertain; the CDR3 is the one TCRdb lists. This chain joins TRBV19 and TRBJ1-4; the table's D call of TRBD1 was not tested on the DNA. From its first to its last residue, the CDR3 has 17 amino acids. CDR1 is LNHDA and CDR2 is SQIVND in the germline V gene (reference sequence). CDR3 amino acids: CASRPLWTRTTNEKLFF.

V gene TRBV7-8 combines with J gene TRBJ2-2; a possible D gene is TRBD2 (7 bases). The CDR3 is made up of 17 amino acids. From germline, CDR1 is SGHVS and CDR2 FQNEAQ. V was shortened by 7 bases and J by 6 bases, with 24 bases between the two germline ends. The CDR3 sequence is CASTLGGAGISAGELFF. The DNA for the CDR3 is TGTGCCAGCACCCTAGGGGGGGCCGGAATATCGGCCGGGGAGCTGTTTTTT.

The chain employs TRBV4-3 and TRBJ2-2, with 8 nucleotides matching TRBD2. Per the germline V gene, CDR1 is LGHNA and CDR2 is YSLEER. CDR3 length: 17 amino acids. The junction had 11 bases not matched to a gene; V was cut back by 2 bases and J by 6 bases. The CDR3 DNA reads TGCGCCAGCAGCCAACTCCCACCGGGAGGGCCTGCCGGGGAGCTGTTTTTT. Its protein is CASSQLPPGGPAGELFF.

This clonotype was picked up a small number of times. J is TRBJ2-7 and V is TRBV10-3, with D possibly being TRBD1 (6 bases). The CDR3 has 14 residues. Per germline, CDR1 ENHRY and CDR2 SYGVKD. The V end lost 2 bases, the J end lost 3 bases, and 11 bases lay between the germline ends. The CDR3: CAISETGTYYEQYF. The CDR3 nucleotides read TGTGCCATCAGTGAGACAGGGACGTACTACGAGCAGTACTTC.

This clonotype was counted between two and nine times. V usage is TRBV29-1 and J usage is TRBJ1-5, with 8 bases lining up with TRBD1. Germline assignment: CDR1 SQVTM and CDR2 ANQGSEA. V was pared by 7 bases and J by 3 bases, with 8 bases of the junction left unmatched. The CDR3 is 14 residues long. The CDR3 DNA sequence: TGCAGCGCCATACAGGGGGGAATCAATCAGCCCCAGCATTTT. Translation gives CSAIQGGINQPQHF. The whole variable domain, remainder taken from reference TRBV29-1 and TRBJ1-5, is SAVISQKPSRDICQRGTSLTIQCQVDSQVTMMFWYRQQPGQSLTLIATANQGSEATYESGFVIDKFPISRPNLTFSTLTVSNMSPEDSSIYLCSAIQGGINQPQHFGDGTRLSIL.

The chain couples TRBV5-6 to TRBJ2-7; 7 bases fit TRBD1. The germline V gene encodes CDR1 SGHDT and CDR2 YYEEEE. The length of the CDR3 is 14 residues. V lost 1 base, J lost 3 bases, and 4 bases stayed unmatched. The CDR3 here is CASSLWDRDYEQYF. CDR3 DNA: TGTGCCAGCAGCTTGTGGGACAGAGACTACGAGCAGTACTTC.

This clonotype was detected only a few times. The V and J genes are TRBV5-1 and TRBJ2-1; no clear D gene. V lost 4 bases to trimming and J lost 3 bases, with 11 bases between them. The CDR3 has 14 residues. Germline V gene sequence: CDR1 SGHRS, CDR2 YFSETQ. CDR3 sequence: CASSSLGIYNEQFF. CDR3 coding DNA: TGCGCCAGCAGCAGCCTAGGAATCTACAATGAGCAGTTCTTC.

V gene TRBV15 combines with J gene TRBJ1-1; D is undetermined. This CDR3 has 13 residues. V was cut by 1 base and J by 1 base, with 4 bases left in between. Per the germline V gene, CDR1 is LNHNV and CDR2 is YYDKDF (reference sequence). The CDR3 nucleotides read TGTGCCACCAGCAGAGTTAAGAACACTGAAGCTTTCTTT. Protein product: CATSRVKNTEAFF.

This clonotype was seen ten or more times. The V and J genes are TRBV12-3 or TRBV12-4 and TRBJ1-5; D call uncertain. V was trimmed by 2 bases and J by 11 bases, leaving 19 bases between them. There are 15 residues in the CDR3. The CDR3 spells CASSLPRAGSPSQHF. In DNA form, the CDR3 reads TGTGCCAGCAGTTTACCCCGTGCAGGCAGCCCATCCCAGCATTTT.

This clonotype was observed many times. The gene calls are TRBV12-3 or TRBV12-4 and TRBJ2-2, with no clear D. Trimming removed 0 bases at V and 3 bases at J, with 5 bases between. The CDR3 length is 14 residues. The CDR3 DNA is TGTGCCAGCAGTTTAGCGCACGACACCGGGGAGCTGTTTTTT. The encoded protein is CASSLAHDTGELFF.

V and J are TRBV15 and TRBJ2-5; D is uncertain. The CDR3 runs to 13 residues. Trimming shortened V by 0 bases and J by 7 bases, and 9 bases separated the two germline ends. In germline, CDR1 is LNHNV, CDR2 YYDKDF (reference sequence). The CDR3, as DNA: TGTGCCACCAGCAGAGAAAGTGTAGGGACCCAGTACTTC. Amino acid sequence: CATSRESVGTQYF.

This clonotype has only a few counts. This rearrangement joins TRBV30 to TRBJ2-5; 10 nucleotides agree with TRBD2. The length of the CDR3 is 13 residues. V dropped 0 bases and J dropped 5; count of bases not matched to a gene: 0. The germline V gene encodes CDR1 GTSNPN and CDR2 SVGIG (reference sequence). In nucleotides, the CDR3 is TGTGCCTGGAGTGTACTAGCGGGGGAGACCCAGTACTTC. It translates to CAWSVLAGETQYF.

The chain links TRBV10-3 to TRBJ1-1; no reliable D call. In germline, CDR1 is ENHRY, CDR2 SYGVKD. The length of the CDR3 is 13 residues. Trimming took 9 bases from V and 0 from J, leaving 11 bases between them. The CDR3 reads CAILGRLNTEAFF. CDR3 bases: TGTGCCATATTAGGGCGCCTGAACACTGAAGCTTTCTTT.

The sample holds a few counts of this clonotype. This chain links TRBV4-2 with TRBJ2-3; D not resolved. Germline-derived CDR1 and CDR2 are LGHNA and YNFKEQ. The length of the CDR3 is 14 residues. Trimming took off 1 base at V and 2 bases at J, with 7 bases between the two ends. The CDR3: CASSQVLITDTQYF. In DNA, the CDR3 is TGTGCCAGCAGCCAAGTCCTGATCACAGATACGCAGTATTTT.

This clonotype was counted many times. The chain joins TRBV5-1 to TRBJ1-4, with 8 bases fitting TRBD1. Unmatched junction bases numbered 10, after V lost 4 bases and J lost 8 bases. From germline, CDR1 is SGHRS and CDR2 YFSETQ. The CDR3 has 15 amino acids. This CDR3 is CASSPVRGLGEKLFF. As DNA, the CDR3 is TGCGCCAGCAGCCCGGTCAGGGGGCTGGGGGAAAAACTGTTTTTT.

The CDR3, as DNA: TGCAGTGCCTCACTCGGGACAGGGTATAGGGATACGCAGTATTTT. Translation: CSASLGTGYRDTQYF. The chain uses TRBV20-1 and TRBJ2-3; 9 bases agree with TRBD1. The CDR3 has 15 residues. With V trimmed by 6 bases and J by 6 bases, 13 bases remained unmatched. Germline assignment: CDR1 DFQATT and CDR2 SNEGSKA (reference sequence).

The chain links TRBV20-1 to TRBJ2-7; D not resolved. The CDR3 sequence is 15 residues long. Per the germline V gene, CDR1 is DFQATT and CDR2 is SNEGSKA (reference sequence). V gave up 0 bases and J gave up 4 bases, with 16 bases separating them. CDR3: CSARDHAGRSYEQYF. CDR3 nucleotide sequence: TGCAGTGCTAGAGATCATGCAGGTCGTTCGTACGAGCAGTACTTC.

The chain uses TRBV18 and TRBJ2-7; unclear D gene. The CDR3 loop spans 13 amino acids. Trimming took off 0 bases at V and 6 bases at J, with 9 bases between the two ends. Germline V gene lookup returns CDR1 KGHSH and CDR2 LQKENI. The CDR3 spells CASSPPSLSEQYF. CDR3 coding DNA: TGTGCCAGCTCACCACCGAGTCTTAGCGAGCAGTACTTC.